The 13 T cell receptor beta chains below were found in one sample sequenced in a study of T cell responses to AZD1222 COVID-19 vaccine. The repertoire was sequenced with immunoSEQ multiplex PCR; TCRdb's copy has only in-frame clones and lacks some. The top ten hold around 10% of the sample, which has over 110,000 clones, around 92% seen once. The sample consisted of peripheral blood, taken after recovery from COVID-19. Receptors originate from an adult who had recovered from COVID-19.

CDR3 in DNA: TGTGCCAGCAGCCAACTGAGACTAGCGGGAGGGCCGGTCACCGGGGAGCTGTTTTTT. Protein sequence: CASSQLRLAGGPVTGELFF. The rearrangement uses TRBV3-1 (or the pseudogene TRBV3-2) and TRBJ2-2; TRBD2 matches at 14 bases. Trimming cost V 2 bases and J 4 bases; bases outside gene matches: 9. The CDR3 sequence is 19 residues long. CDR1 is LGHDT, CDR2 YNNKEL, per germline (reference sequence).

A single count supports this clone. V gene TRBV19 combines with J gene TRBJ2-7, with unresolved D. V lost 3 bases and J 0 bases, leaving 9 bases between the germline ends. This CDR3 region has 14 residues. Germline V CDR1 and CDR2: LNHDA, SQIVND (reference sequence). CDR3 DNA: TGTGCCAGTAGTATGGCGGTGAGCTCCTACGAGCAGTACTTC. This codes for CASSMAVSSYEQYF. Complete variable domain (other parts from reference TRBV19 and TRBJ2-7): DGGITQSPKYLFRKEGQNVTLSCEQNLNHDAMYWYRQDPGQGLRLIYYSQIVNDFQKGDIAEGYSVSREKKESFPLTVTSAQKNPTAFYLCASSMAVSSYEQYFGPGTRLTVT.

This chain uses TRBV28 with TRBJ2-6, with 8 bases lining up with TRBD1. Losses at the gene ends were 3 bases for V and 2 bases for J; bases not matched to a gene: 9. Germline assignment: CDR1 MDHEN and CDR2 SYDVKM. The CDR3 spans 18 residues. Here the CDR3 reads CASSLVPQGAAGANVLTF. DNA for the CDR3: TGTGCCAGCAGTTTGGTCCCCCAGGGGGCGGCTGGGGCCAACGTCCTGACTTTC.

The chain links TRBV5-8 to TRBJ2-7; perhaps TRBD1 as D (5 bases). Trimming removed 5 bases from V and 3 bases from J, with 18 bases in between. Germline lookup yields CDR1 SGHTS and CDR2 YDEGEE. CDR3 length equals 15 residues. The DNA of the CDR3 is TGTGCCAGCAGGTCGTACAGGTTCTTAAACTACGAGCAGTACTTC. Translated: CASRSYRFLNYEQYF.

The rearrangement uses TRBV30 and TRBJ1-4; 7 bases agree with TRBD1. V lost 0 bases and J lost 6; bases outside the gene matches: 7. This CDR3 has 15 amino acids. CDR1 and CDR2 from the germline V gene are GTSNPN and SVGIG (reference sequence). CDR3 in DNA: TGTGCCTGGAGTGTGGGGGGGACAGCCGATGAAAAACTGTTTTTT. This sequence encodes CAWSVGGTADEKLFF.

The V gene is TRBV30, the J gene TRBJ2-7; possibly TRBD2 for D (5 bases). The V gene lost 5 bases and the J gene lost 0 bases, with 17 bases spanning the gap. The CDR3 has 15 amino acids. Germline V gene data show CDR1 as GTSNPN and CDR2 as SVGIG (reference sequence). The CDR3 sequence is CAWEPLRGNSYEQYF. The CDR3, as DNA: TGTGCCTGGGAACCGTTGAGAGGGAACTCCTACGAGCAGTACTTC.

The V and J genes are TRBV4-1 and TRBJ2-7; D gene uncertain. Germline V gives CDR1 MGHRA, CDR2 YSYEKL. The CDR3 sequence is 14 residues long. Trimming shortened V by 1 base and J by 4 bases, and 11 bases separated the two germline ends. CDR3 protein: CASSQVAGRYEQYF. CDR3 nucleotides: TGCGCCAGCAGCCAAGTGGCAGGTCGGTACGAGCAGTACTTC.

V is TRBV9 and J is TRBJ1-2; D not certain. The CDR3 loop spans 12 amino acids. CDR1 and CDR2 (germline): SGDLS, YYNGEE. Trimming shortened V by 2 bases and J by 2 bases, and 4 bases separated the two germline ends. CDR3 nucleotide sequence: TGTGCCAGCAGCGTCCAAAACTATGGCTACACCTTC. This sequence encodes CASSVQNYGYTF. The whole variable domain, remainder taken from reference TRBV9 and TRBJ1-2, is DSGVTQTPKHLITATGQRVTLRCSPRSGDLSVYWYQQSLDQGLQFLIQYYNGEERAKGNILERFSAQQFPDLHSELNLSSLELGDSALYFCASSVQNYGYTFGSGTRLTVV.

The chain carries TRBV19 and TRBJ2-7; 10 nucleotides line up with TRBD1. This CDR3 is 15 amino acids long. Germline V gene sequence: CDR1 LNHDA, CDR2 SQIVND (reference sequence). J was trimmed by 3 bases and V by 4 bases; bases with no gene match: 6. The CDR3: CASSRSGTGVYEQYF. CDR3 sequence (DNA): TGTGCCAGTAGTAGATCCGGGACAGGGGTCTACGAGCAGTACTTC.

The chain couples TRBV19 to TRBJ2-3; D is ambiguous. Between the trimmed V and J ends, which lost 8 bases and 7 bases, there was a span of 19 bases. Germline values: CDR1 LNHDA, CDR2 SQIVND (reference sequence). The CDR3 has 14 residues. The CDR3 is CASDPEPPANTQYF. The DNA for the CDR3 is TGTGCCAGTGACCCAGAGCCCCCCGCCAATACGCAGTATTTT.

V is TRBV2 and J is TRBJ2-6; 8 nucleotides agree with TRBD1. The CDR3 is 15 amino acids. Germline V gives CDR1 SNHLY, CDR2 FYNNEI. V trimming: 4 bases; J trimming: 3 bases; junction bases outside the gene matches: 2. The CDR3 loop is CASSGQGLGANVLTF. The CDR3 region has the DNA TGTGCCAGCAGTGGACAGGGGCTTGGGGCCAACGTCCTGACTTTC.

J is TRBJ2-2 and V is TRBV6-4, with TRBD2 matching 9 bases. CDR3 length equals 16 residues. The germline CDR1 and CDR2 sequences are MRHNA and SNTAGT. The V segment lost 3 bases and the J segment 0 bases; nucleotides outside the gene matches: 2. CDR3 coding DNA: TGTGCCAGCAGTGAGCGGGAGGGCCCGAACACCGGGGAGCTGTTTTTT. Residues: CASSEREGPNTGELFF.

The rearrangement joins TRBV2 to TRBJ1-1; D uncertain. The germline V gene has CDR1 SNHLY and CDR2 FYNNEI. CDR3 size: 13 residues. The V end was cut by 8 bases, the J end by 6 bases, with 16 bases between. The CDR3 DNA sequence: TGTGCCAGCCAGGACCGGGGTTTTTCTGAAGCTTTCTTT. This translates into CASQDRGFSEAFF. Full variable domain (outside the CDR3, taken from reference TRBV2 and TRBJ1-1): EPEVTQTPSHQVTQMGQEVILRCVPISNHLYFYWYRQILGQKVEFLVSFYNNEISEKSEIFDDQFSVERPDGSNFTLKIRSTKLEDSAMYFCASQDRGFSEAFFGQGTRLTVV.